This TCR beta chain came from a study of blood T cells in healthy people across ages. Looking at the study overall: Template switching caught about one barcoded beta molecule for each two T cells.

Study-level points and caveats: Significant beta diversity loss was already apparent by age around 40, declining roughly linearly. Higher diversity, along with more naive CD4+ cells, distinguished long-lived donors from aged donors.

Germline V gene data show CDR1 as SEHNR and CDR2 as FQNEAQ (reference sequence). With 5 bases clipped from V and 7 bases from J, the junction kept 5 bases outside the gene matches. The CDR3 loop spans 14 amino acids. Of note for this clonotype: The antigen remains unidentified.

Alongside a J-beta primer mix, a sample-barcoded 5' primer served in a second PCR lasting about 7 to 11 cycles. TCRdb reanalysed the 5' RACE reads using MiXCR and keeps one entry per CDR3 protein. The data contain hundreds of thousands of distinct CDR3 sequences, less than 80% of them singletons. Sample: blood. The chain has TRBV7-9 and TRBJ1-4, with 9 bases matching TRBD1. The receptor was isolated from a man aged 30-40 years in good health. The CDR3 loop reads CASSQGQGPEKLFF. The CDR3 nucleotides read TGTGCCAGCAGCCAGGGACAGGGCCCTGAAAAACTGTTTTTT. Drawing the rest from reference TRBV7-9 and TRBJ1-4, the complete variable domain is DTGVSQNPRHKITKRGQNVTFRCDPISEHNRLYWYRQTLGQGPEFLTYFQNEAQLEKSRLLSDRFSAERPKGSFSTLEIQRTEQGDSAMYLCASSQGQGPEKLFFGSGTQLSVL.